The 27 T cell receptor beta chains below all came from one sample that was sequenced in a study of T-cell memory formation after mild COVID-19. TCRdb passed the 5' RACE reads through MiXCR, listing each CDR3 protein once. The table has 300,000 to 350,000 distinct CDR3 sequences, over 10% seen once. Sequenced material: PBMCs or a T cell subset sorted from them (not recorded which). These receptor sequences come from a man aged 18 to 30 who had mild COVID-19 (a few samples of this study predate the infection). Cell type and time point are not known.

The V and J genes are TRBV5-1 and TRBJ1-1; D not resolved. The CDR3 has 14 amino acids. Germline values: CDR1 SGHRS, CDR2 YFSETQ. Trimming stripped 2 bases from V and 1 base from J, with 9 bases between. CDR3 in amino acids: CASSLHRGNTEAFF. The CDR3 region has the DNA TGCGCCAGCAGCTTACATCGGGGGAACACTGAAGCTTTCTTT.

This clonotype has a count of ten or more. This chain uses TRBV11-2 with TRBJ1-1; unclear D gene. In germline, CDR1 is SGHAT, CDR2 FQNNGV. V was cut by 5 bases and J by 0 bases, with 4 bases left in between. CDR3 length: 12 residues. The CDR3 here is CASSPLNTEAFF. The CDR3 DNA follows: TGTGCCAGCAGCCCTCTGAACACTGAAGCTTTCTTT.

This chain links TRBV4-1 with TRBJ2-3; TRBD2 matches 8 bases. Germline CDR1 and CDR2: MGHRA and YSYEKL. V gave up 2 bases and J gave up 3 bases; unmatched junction bases: 16. The CDR3 length is 19 residues. The CDR3 here is CASSQPTLLAGKGTDTQYF. CDR3 DNA: TGCGCCAGCAGCCAACCTACCCTTTTAGCGGGGAAAGGTACAGATACGCAGTATTTT.

This clonotype was counted only a few times. The chain employs TRBV20-1 and TRBJ2-3; D assignment may be TRBD1 or TRBD2 (7 bases each). The germline gives CDR1 DFQATT, CDR2 SNEGSKA (reference sequence). Trimming removed 3 bases at V and 1 base at J, with 14 bases between. The CDR3 spans 15 residues. For the CDR3, the DNA is TGCAGTGCTAGGGGGGAGGGGGCCCGCACAGATACGCAGTATTTT. It codes for CSARGEGARTDTQYF.

This clonotype has only a few counts. This chain joins TRBV18 and TRBJ2-2; tentative D call: TRBD2 (5 bases). The germline gives CDR1 KGHSH, CDR2 LQKENI. Trimming pared 3 bases from V and 3 bases from J, leaving 11 bases between. This CDR3 comprises 15 residues. The CDR3 DNA is TGTGCCAGCTCACCTCCTGCCGGGGACACCGGGGAGCTGTTTTTT. Translating it yields CASSPPAGDTGELFF.

The chain is built from TRBV6-2 or TRBV6-3 and TRBJ2-7, with TRBD2 matching over 8 bases. The germline V gene has CDR1 MNHEY and CDR2 SVGEGT. Germline trimming cut 6 bases from V and 3 bases from J; bases unmatched to any gene: 10. The CDR3 runs 15 residues. Here the CDR3 reads CASSRAGGLNYEQYF. The CDR3 nucleotides are TGTGCCAGCAGCCGGGCGGGGGGCCTAAACTACGAGCAGTACTTC.

This chain uses TRBV4-2 with TRBJ2-3, with TRBD2 as a possible D gene (6 bases). In germline, CDR1 is LGHNA, CDR2 YNFKEQ. The CDR3 totals 13 residues. The ends were cut back, 9 bases at V and 3 bases at J, with 13 bases in the middle. The CDR3 here is CASRLERTDTQYF. CDR3 nucleotides: TGTGCCAGTAGACTAGAGAGGACAGATACGCAGTATTTT.

In its sample, this clonotype was seen a few times. This rearrangement joins TRBV12-3 or TRBV12-4 to TRBJ2-5, with TRBD2 as a possible D gene (5 bases). The ends were cut back, 5 bases at V and 8 bases at J, with 15 bases in the middle. The CDR3 runs 13 residues. DNA for the CDR3: TGTGCCAGCAGTCCCCCGGGATGGCGAACCCAGTACTTC. Protein product: CASSPPGWRTQYF.

This clonotype showed up many times. The CDR3 sequence: CASSPRGTGELFF. The DNA for the CDR3 is TGCGCCAGCAGCCCCCGTGGCACCGGGGAGCTGTTTTTT. The chain employs TRBV5-1 and TRBJ2-2, with no clear D. CDR1 and CDR2 from the germline V gene are SGHRS and YFSETQ. CDR3 length: 13 amino acids. Trimming shortened V by 4 bases and J by 4 bases, and 8 bases separated the two germline ends.

This clonotype was seen more than once but under ten times. The J gene is TRBJ1-3, the V gene TRBV7-2; tentative D call: TRBD1 (6 bases). V was pared by 5 bases and J by 9 bases, with 23 bases between. The CDR3 loop spans 16 amino acids. Germline V gives CDR1 SGHTA, CDR2 FQGNSA. Written as DNA, the CDR3 is TGTGCCAGCAGCCCCATGAGGGGGGCTCAGGAGGGCACCATATATTTT. It codes for CASSPMRGAQEGTIYF.

The chain couples TRBV6-5 to TRBJ2-5; 8 bases match TRBD1. Per germline, CDR1 MNHEY and CDR2 SVGAGI. With V trimmed by 7 bases and J by 7 bases, 11 bases remained unmatched. CDR3 length equals 14 residues. This CDR3 reads CASTPPGTGATQYF. In DNA, the CDR3 is TGTGCCAGCACCCCGCCCGGGACAGGCGCGACCCAGTACTTC.

This clonotype has only a few counts. The CDR3 loop is CASSMVTQETQYF. CDR3 DNA: TGTGCCAGTAGTATGGTGACCCAAGAGACCCAGTACTTC. The chain couples TRBV19 to TRBJ2-5; D is ambiguous. V gave up 3 bases and J gave up 1 base, with 6 bases separating them. Per germline, CDR1 LNHDA and CDR2 SQIVND (reference sequence). CDR3 size: 13 residues. The whole variable domain, remainder taken from reference TRBV19 and TRBJ2-5, is DGGITQSPKYLFRKEGQNVTLSCEQNLNHDAMYWYRQDPGQGLRLIYYSQIVNDFQKGDIAEGYSVSREKKESFPLTVTSAQKNPTAFYLCASSMVTQETQYFGPGTRLLVL.

This clonotype has just a few counts. Sequence at one end of the junction differs from germline and may be a read error. The V and J genes are TRBV7-9 and TRBJ2-3, with TRBD2 matching 11 bases. Germline V lookup: CDR1 SEHNR, CDR2 FQNEAQ (reference sequence). CDR3 length equals 14 residues. The CDR3 coding sequence is TGTGCCAGCAACTTACTAGCGGGGGCAGATACGCAGTATTTT. Translating gives CASNLLAGADTQYF.

This clonotype was recorded a few times. The chain is built from TRBV20-1 and TRBJ2-1; TRBD2 matches at 11 bases. The CDR3 length is 18 residues. CDR1 is DFQATT and CDR2 is SNEGSKA in the germline V gene (reference sequence). V gave up 0 bases and J gave up 0 bases; unmatched junction bases: 7. The CDR3 loop is CSARERVSGGASYNEQFF. The CDR3 region has the DNA TGCAGTGCTAGAGAGAGGGTTAGCGGGGGGGCCTCCTACAATGAGCAGTTCTTC.

This rearrangement joins TRBV7-9 to TRBJ2-7; D uncertain. V was cut by 5 bases and J by 0 bases, with 11 bases left in between. The CDR3 has 14 residues. CDR1 SEHNR and CDR2 FQNEAQ come from the germline V gene (reference sequence). CDR3 in DNA: TGTGCCAGCAGCCCAGGCAGGAGCTCCTACGAGCAGTACGTC. This gives the protein CASSPGRSSYEQYV.

This sequence joins TRBV7-6 and TRBJ2-7; TRBD1 matches at 11 bases. Germline CDR1 SGHVS, CDR2 FNYEAQ. This CDR3 is built from 16 residues. V dropped 2 bases and J dropped 4; count of bases not matched to a gene: 7. For the CDR3, the DNA is TGTGCCAGCAGCTTATCATGGGGGGACAGGGGGTACGAGCAGTACTTC. Its protein is CASSLSWGDRGYEQYF.

The chain combines TRBV6-6 with TRBJ2-1, with 8 positions matching TRBD2. CDR1 MNHNY and CDR2 SVGAGI come from the germline V gene (reference sequence). This CDR3 is 13 amino acids long. The V gene end was trimmed by 2 bases and the J gene end by 9 bases; junction bases not matched to a gene: 3. The CDR3 bases are TGTGCCAGCAGTTACGCGGGGGGCCGTGAGCAGTTCTTC. Its translation: CASSYAGGREQFF.

The table lists this clonotype with many counts. The chain recombines TRBV29-1 with TRBJ1-1, with 7 bases fitting TRBD1. The CDR3 sequence is 12 residues long. The ends lost 4 bases at V and 4 bases at J; junction bases unmatched: 3. CDR1 SQVTM and CDR2 ANQGSEA come from the germline V gene. CDR3 DNA: TGCAGCGTTGTACCAGGGGGCACTGAAGCTTTCTTT. Protein sequence: CSVVPGGTEAFF.

There are many counts of this clonotype. The chain combines TRBV27 with TRBJ1-1; 9 bases match TRBD1. The CDR3 consists of 14 residues. Germline CDR1 is MNHEY and CDR2 is SMNVEV (reference sequence). J gave up 1 base and V 5 bases, and 2 bases lay outside the gene matches. CDR3 sequence (DNA): TGTGCCAGCAGTACGACAGGGGGGAACACTGAAGCTTTCTTT. This codes for CASSTTGGNTEAFF.

The chain is built from TRBV5-4 and TRBJ2-7, with 9 nucleotides matching TRBD2. CDR1 SGHNT and CDR2 YYREEE come from the germline V gene (reference sequence). The length of the CDR3 is 13 residues. Unmatched junction bases numbered 4, after V lost 2 bases and J lost 7 bases. DNA for the CDR3: TGTGCCAGCAGCTTCCCTAGCGGGGAAGAGCAGTACGTC. Translation: CASSFPSGEEQYV.

This chain links TRBV27 with TRBJ2-1; D unresolved. Germline assignment: CDR1 MNHEY and CDR2 SMNVEV (reference sequence). The CDR3 consists of 14 residues. The V end lost 4 bases, the J end lost 1 base, and 8 bases lay between the germline ends. CDR3 sequence: CASSYGVSYNEQFF. DNA of the CDR3: TGTGCCAGCAGTTACGGAGTTTCCTACAATGAGCAGTTCTTC.

The sample holds a few counts of this clonotype. The gene calls are TRBV15 and TRBJ2-5; 12 positions match TRBD2. CDR3 size: 15 residues. J was trimmed by 2 bases and V by 6 bases; bases with no gene match: 4. CDR1 and CDR2 (germline): LNHNV, YYDKDF (reference sequence). This chain's CDR3 is CATSRTSGEQETQYF. The CDR3 DNA is TGTGCCACCAGTAGGACTAGCGGGGAACAAGAGACCCAGTACTTC.

In its sample, this clonotype was seen a few times. The chain is built from TRBV15 and TRBJ1-4, with 7 nucleotides matching TRBD1. CDR3 length: 15 amino acids. J gave up 5 bases and V 1 base, and 4 bases lay outside the gene matches. The germline CDR1 and CDR2 sequences are LNHNV and YYDKDF (reference sequence). The CDR3 sequence is CATSRATGLNEKLFF. The CDR3 nucleotides are TGTGCCACCAGCAGAGCGACAGGGTTAAATGAAAAACTGTTTTTT.

The J gene is TRBJ2-1, the V gene TRBV7-3; the D gene is possibly TRBD1 (5 bases). Per the germline V gene, CDR1 is SGHTA and CDR2 is FQGTGA. The V end lost 5 bases, the J end lost 9 bases, and 14 bases lay between the germline ends. This CDR3 comprises 13 residues. CDR3: CASSRLQGGEQFF. CDR3 DNA: TGTGCCAGCAGCCGCCTTCAGGGCGGTGAGCAGTTCTTC.

The rearrangement uses TRBV4-2 and TRBJ2-3; D is perhaps TRBD1 or TRBD2 (6 bases each). Deletions cut 3 bases from V and 2 bases from J, with 15 bases between. CDR3 length equals 16 residues. The V gene's germline CDR1 is LGHNA and CDR2 YNFKEQ. The CDR3, as DNA: TGTGCCAGCAGCCAGGAAGGGGGGACCAACACAGATACGCAGTATTTT. Its protein is CASSQEGGTNTDTQYF.

In this sample, this clonotype turned up a few times. This chain joins TRBV4-3 and TRBJ1-4; D not resolved. In germline, CDR1 is LGHNA, CDR2 YSLEER. The CDR3 has 12 residues. V shed 8 bases and J shed 5 bases, with 9 bases lying between them. CDR3 loop: CASGGMNEKLFF. CDR3 in DNA: TGCGCCAGCGGAGGGATGAATGAAAAACTGTTTTTT.

This clonotype was recorded at least ten times. CDR3 residues: CASTAPSTDTQYF. In DNA form, the CDR3 reads TGTGCCAGCACTGCGCCTAGCACAGATACGCAGTATTTT. V and J are TRBV12-3 or TRBV12-4 and TRBJ2-3, with D uncertain. The CDR3 extends over 13 amino acids. V lost 7 bases and J lost 0, with 8 bases in between.